A selection of T cell receptor beta chains follows, all from one sample in a study of T cell changes during pregnancy in multiple sclerosis. Sequencing used immunoSEQ multiplex PCR; TCRdb keeps in-frame clones, though not all of them. Here the sample spans about 79,000 clones, over 80% being singletons. This material consisted of CD4+ T cells from peripheral blood mononuclear cells, taken in the second trimester of pregnancy. The receptors derive from a female donor with multiple sclerosis, enrolled in a pregnancy study. CDR3s include the opening cysteine and the closing phenylalanine or tryptophan. A D gene is named only where the DNA matches it firmly. Where a row states a size, it is once, few, many or the class of an expanded clone; other rows omit it.

D	J	size	V	CDR3	DNA
TRBD1	TRBJ1-1	.	TRBV28	CASFNRGRSEAFF	TGTGCCAGCTTCAACAGGGGGCGTTCTGAAGCTTTCTTT
.	TRBJ1-1	.	TRBV5-1	CASSLASGEGTEAFF	TGCGCCAGCAGCTTGGCCAGCGGGGAAGGGACTGAAGCTTTCTTT
TRBD1	TRBJ1-1	.	TRBV29-1	CSAGTGAFNTEAFF	TGCAGCGCCGGGACAGGGGCCTTCAACACTGAAGCTTTCTTT
.	TRBJ1-2	.	TRBV5-6	CASSLFPEGAEAGYTF	TGTGCCAGCAGCCTCTTCCCTGAGGGCGCGGAGGCTGGCTACACCTTC
.	TRBJ2-2	.	TRBV30	CAWSREAGRLTGELFF	TGTGCCTGGAGTAGAGAGGCAGGGCGTCTGACCGGGGAGCTGTTTTTT
.	TRBJ2-7	.	TRBV11-1	CASSLEGGLYEQYF	TGTGCCAGCAGCTTAGAGGGCGGACTCTACGAGCAGTACTTC
.	TRBJ1-3	.	TRBV7-9	CASSHSHALYF	TGTGCCAGCAGCCACTCCCACGCATTGTATTTT
TRBD2	TRBJ2-2	.	TRBV27	CASSFGGAGTGELFF	TGTGCCAGCAGTTTCGGGGGGGCAGGCACCGGGGAGCTGTTTTTT
.	TRBJ2-2	.	TRBV30	CAWSVFGGPNTGELFF	TGTGCCTGGAGTGTTTTCGGAGGACCGAACACCGGGGAGCTGTTTTTT
.	TRBJ1-5	.	TRBV18	CASSPAQGGQPQHF	TGTGCCAGCTCACCAGCGCAGGGAGGTCAGCCCCAGCATTTT
.	TRBJ1-2	.	TRBV2	CASTPEGDYGYTF	TGTGCCAGCACCCCAGAGGGAGACTATGGCTACACCTTC
.	TRBJ1-6	few	TRBV11-3	CASTPGGYGNSPLHF	TGTGCCAGCACCCCAGGTGGTTACGGTAATTCACCCCTCCACTTT
TRBD1	TRBJ2-6	once	TRBV19	CASSIQGALISGANVLTF	TGTGCCAGTAGTATTCAGGGGGCCCTAATATCTGGGGCCAACGTCCTGACTTTC
.	TRBJ1-4	.	TRBV7-9	CASSPGGTRRDEKLFF	TGTGCCAGCAGCCCCGGGGGGACCCGGAGGGATGAAAAACTGTTTTTT
TRBD1	TRBJ1-2	.	TRBV10-3	CAINDSGQGEDGYTF	TGTGCCATCAACGACTCTGGACAGGGGGAGGATGGCTACACCTTC
.	TRBJ1-4	.	TRBV5-8	CASSSSSDSLNNEKLFF	TGTGCCAGCAGCTCGAGCTCGGACAGTTTGAATAATGAAAAACTGTTTTTT
TRBD1	TRBJ1-1	once	TRBV5-6	CASSATGVSMNTEAFF	TGTGCCAGCAGCGCTACAGGGGTATCTATGAACACTGAAGCTTTCTTT
TRBD1	TRBJ2-4	.	TRBV19	CASATGGTIAKNIQYF	TGTGCCAGTGCTACAGGGGGAACCATAGCCAAAAACATTCAGTACTTC
TRBD2	TRBJ2-3	.	TRBV12-5	CASATGASGRLSRDTQYF	TGTGCTAGTGCCACCGGAGCTAGCGGGAGGTTAAGTAGAGATACGCAGTATTTT
TRBD2	TRBJ2-2	.	TRBV5-1	CASSFGGLAGGYTGELFF	TGCGCCAGCAGCTTCGGCGGGCTAGCGGGAGGATACACCGGGGAGCTGTTTTTT
TRBD1	TRBJ2-6	.	TRBV9	CASSGTGTGGFGANVLTF	TGTGCCAGCAGCGGAACCGGGACAGGGGGCTTTGGGGCCAACGTCCTGACTTTC
.	TRBJ1-3	.	TRBV18	CASSRAASGNTIYF	TGTGCCAGCTCAAGAGCGGCGAGCGGAAACACCATATATTTT
.	TRBJ1-2	.	TRBV28	CASSPGSWAANYGYTF	TGTGCCAGCAGCCCTGGCAGTTGGGCTGCTAACTATGGCTACACCTTC
.	TRBJ1-1	.	TRBV4-2	CASSPLGGKMNTEAFF	TGTGCCAGCAGCCCCTTGGGGGGAAAGATGAACACTGAAGCTTTCTTT
TRBD1	TRBJ2-5	once	TRBV10-3	CAISGPTGGDQETQYF	TGTGCCATCTCCGGACCTACAGGGGGCGACCAAGAGACCCAGTACTTC
TRBD1	TRBJ1-1	once	TRBV6-5	CASSYSVGQGVTEAFF	TGTGCCAGCAGTTACTCGGTAGGACAGGGGGTCACTGAAGCTTTCTTT
TRBD1	TRBJ1-5	once	TRBV5-6	CASSVPRDRVSSNQPQHF	TGTGCCAGCAGCGTTCCCCGGGACAGAGTTTCTAGCAATCAGCCCCAGCATTTT
TRBD1	TRBJ1-2	.	TRBV19	CASRDTDRASYGYTF	TGTGCCAGTAGAGACACTGACAGGGCCAGCTATGGCTACACCTTC
.	TRBJ2-6	.	TRBV19	CASSIGTARTSGANVLTF	TGTGCCAGTAGTATCGGAACAGCACGAACCTCTGGGGCCAACGTCCTGACTTTC
TRBD2	TRBJ2-1	.	TRBV5-1	CASSPPAGAYNEQFF	TGCGCCAGCAGCCCACCAGCGGGGGCCTACAATGAGCAGTTCTTC
.	TRBJ2-3	.	TRBV11-2	CASSLPGGNTDTQYF	TGTGCCAGCAGCCTTCCCGGGGGAAACACAGATACGCAGTATTTT
.	TRBJ1-2	.	TRBV4-1	CASSQGGSYYGYTF	TGCGCCAGCAGCCAAGGGGGCAGTTACTATGGCTACACCTTC
.	TRBJ2-5	.	TRBV9	CASSVGGLRETQYF	TGTGCCAGCAGCGTAGGGGGCCTTAGAGAGACCCAGTACTTC
.	TRBJ2-2	.	TRBV7-7	CASSSGLLGELFF	TGTGCTAGCAGCTCCGGACTTCTCGGGGAGCTGTTTTTT
TRBD1	TRBJ1-1	.	TRBV29-1	CSGHRGPTEAFF	TGCAGCGGCCACAGGGGCCCCACTGAAGCTTTCTTT
.	TRBJ1-1	once	TRBV2	CASCRTQSSREAFF	TGTGCCAGCTGTCGGACACAGTCCTCAAGAGAAGCTTTCTTT
.	TRBJ2-1	.	TRBV15	CATSREAGYNEQFF	TGTGCCACCAGCAGAGAGGCGGGATACAATGAGCAGTTCTTC
TRBD2	TRBJ2-3	.	TRBV27	CASSSLAGLATDTQYF	TGTGCCAGCAGTTCGCTAGCGGGACTAGCCACAGATACGCAGTATTTT
TRBD1	TRBJ2-1	.	TRBV5-1	CASSMGTVIGSYNEQFF	TGCGCCAGCAGCATGGGGACAGTCATTGGGTCCTACAATGAGCAGTTCTTC
.	TRBJ2-1	.	TRBV27	CASSLSWQGYNEQFF	TGTGCCAGCAGTTTATCGTGGCAGGGCTACAATGAGCAGTTCTTC
TRBD2	TRBJ2-3	.	TRBV18	CASSPLTSGTDTQYF	TGTGCCAGCTCACCTCTGACTAGCGGGACAGATACGCAGTATTTT
TRBD1	TRBJ1-5	.	TRBV5-6	CASSLFGRAQGSNQPQHF	TGTGCCAGCAGCTTGTTTGGTCGCGCACAGGGGAGCAATCAGCCCCAGCATTTT
.	TRBJ2-1	.	TRBV5-1	CASSLVIGRDYNEQFF	TGCGCCAGCAGCTTGGTAATCGGGCGGGACTACAATGAGCAGTTCTTC
TRBD2	TRBJ2-5	.	TRBV14	CASSQGLAWDMAETQYF	TGTGCCAGCAGCCAAGGACTAGCCTGGGATATGGCGGAGACCCAGTACTTC
.	TRBJ1-2	.	TRBV7-2	CASSFYQRQRYGYTF	TGTGCCAGCAGCTTCTACCAACGACAGCGCTATGGCTACACCTTC
.	TRBJ2-5	.	TRBV7-2	CASSLIFGVYQETQYF	TGTGCCAGCAGCTTAATTTTCGGGGTCTACCAAGAGACCCAGTACTTC
.	TRBJ1-2	.	TRBV28	CASSFLSGPRGGYTF	TGTGCCAGCAGTTTTTTATCAGGGCCGAGGGGGGGCTACACCTTC
.	TRBJ1-6	once	TRBV10-3	CAISDPGGRNSPLHF	TGTGCCATCAGTGATCCCGGGGGAAGGAATTCACCCCTCCACTTT
TRBD2	TRBJ2-4	.	TRBV12-5	CASGSSGGGNIQYF	TGTGCTAGTGGTTCCTCAGGCGGGGGAAACATTCAGTACTTC
.	TRBJ2-7	.	TRBV6-6	CASSYGLRSYEQYF	TGTGCCAGCAGTTACGGACTCCGCTCCTACGAGCAGTACTTC
.	TRBJ1-3	.	TRBV9	CASSVESGVGNTIYF	TGTGCCAGCAGCGTAGAATCAGGGGTTGGAAACACCATATATTTT
.	TRBJ2-7	.	TRBV6-1	CASSEVGGGEQYF	TGTGCCAGCAGTGAAGTGGGAGGGGGCGAGCAGTACTTC